Listed here are 20 T cell receptor beta chains from one sample, sequenced in a study of spatial heterogeneity in lung cancer. TCRdb ran MiXCR on the 5' RACE reads and lists one entry per CDR3 protein. Of some 35,000 distinct CDR3 sequences in the sample, under 9% were seen once. The time point is: blood at routine non-recurrence follow-up after resection. The sample here was PBMCs, taken at follow-up. These receptors all come from a male donor with early-stage non-small cell lung cancer.

This clonotype was seen repeatedly, ten times or more. This rearrangement joins TRBV7-9 to TRBJ2-5; D may be TRBD1 (5 bases). This CDR3 is built from 14 residues. Germline V gives CDR1 SEHNR, CDR2 FQNEAQ (reference sequence). With 6 bases removed from V and 5 bases from J, the gap between germline ends came to 16 bases. In DNA, the CDR3 is TGTGCCAGCAGAGGGGTGGTGTCGGCGGAGACCCAGTACTTC. Amino acid sequence: CASRGVVSAETQYF.

This clonotype was detected ten times or more. The chain has TRBV2 and TRBJ2-5; 8 bases fit TRBD1. Germline V gives CDR1 SNHLY, CDR2 FYNNEI. Unmatched junction bases numbered 5, after V lost 8 bases and J lost 9 bases. The CDR3 sequence is 11 residues long. The CDR3 DNA is TGTGCCAGCGGGGGACAGGTGCCCCAGTACTTC. This gives the protein CASGGQVPQYF. Using reference TRBV2 and TRBJ2-5 for the parts outside the CDR3, the full variable domain is EPEVTQTPSHQVTQMGQEVILRCVPISNHLYFYWYRQILGQKVEFLVSFYNNEISEKSEIFDDQFSVERPDGSNFTLKIRSTKLEDSAMYFCASGGQVPQYFGPGTRLLVL.

The sample holds many counts of this clonotype. The CDR3 loop is CASTQTGGAGELFF. CDR3 nucleotide sequence: TGTGCCAGCACCCAGACGGGGGGAGCCGGGGAGCTGTTTTTT. This chain links TRBV11-3 with TRBJ2-2; 7 positions match TRBD2. The CDR3 contains 14 residues. Trimming at V came to 7 bases and at J to 6 bases, leaving 8 bases not matched to a gene. Germline lookup yields CDR1 SGHNT and CDR2 YENEEA.

This clonotype has a count of ten or more. The chain joins TRBV6-2 or TRBV6-3 to TRBJ2-6, with TRBD2 matching 7 bases. The CDR3 loop spans 16 amino acids. The germline CDR1 and CDR2 sequences are MNHEY and SVGEGT. Trimming cost V 3 bases and J 2 bases; bases outside gene matches: 4. In nucleotides, the CDR3 is TGTGCCAGCAGTTATGGGGGAGGGACTGGGGCCAACGTCCTGACTTTC. This sequence encodes CASSYGGGTGANVLTF.

This clonotype was seen repeatedly, ten times or more. The chain employs TRBV27 and TRBJ2-7; D unclear. This CDR3 has 14 amino acids. V dropped 6 bases and J dropped 0 bases, with 12 bases sitting between them. Germline V gene lookup returns CDR1 MNHEY and CDR2 SMNVEV (reference sequence). The CDR3 DNA reads TGTGCCAGCAGCCTAACGTTCTCCTCCTACGAGCAGTACTTC. As protein: CASSLTFSSYEQYF.

This chain joins TRBV27 and TRBJ2-7; possibly TRBD1 for D (6 bases). The ends were cut back, 5 bases at V and 1 base at J, with 12 bases in the middle. Germline loops: CDR1 MNHEY, CDR2 SMNVEV (reference sequence). The length of the CDR3 is 14 residues. Written as DNA, the CDR3 is TGTGCCAGCAGTGACCGGGACAAGTCCTACGAGCAGTACTTC. Translated: CASSDRDKSYEQYF.

There are many counts of this clonotype. CDR3 coding DNA: TGTGCCAGCTCACTTTTCGGGACCGACCAAAACATTCAGTACTTC. Protein: CASSLFGTDQNIQYF. The chain carries TRBV18 and TRBJ2-4; D might be TRBD1 or TRBD2, each matching 5 bases. The length of the CDR3 is 15 residues. CDR1 and CDR2 from the germline V gene are KGHSH and LQKENI. V was trimmed by 4 bases and J by 5 bases, leaving 15 bases between them.

This clonotype was detected ten times or more. This chain uses TRBV5-1 with TRBJ1-1, with D possibly matching TRBD1 (5 bases). In germline, CDR1 is SGHRS, CDR2 YFSETQ. The CDR3 totals 14 residues. V lost 3 bases and J lost 1, with 10 bases in between. CDR3 amino acids: CASSSGTGNTEAFF. The CDR3, as DNA: TGCGCCAGCAGCTCGGGGACGGGGAACACTGAAGCTTTCTTT.

This clonotype has a count of ten or more. The gene calls are TRBV7-9 and TRBJ2-7; 9 nucleotides align to TRBD1. The CDR3 spans 14 residues. The V gene end was trimmed by 4 bases and the J gene end by 2 bases; junction bases not matched to a gene: 3. The germline CDR1 and CDR2 sequences are SEHNR and FQNEAQ (reference sequence). The CDR3 DNA is TGTGCCAGCAGCTGGGGACAGGGCCCCTACGAGCAGTACTTC. It specifies CASSWGQGPYEQYF.

This clonotype was counted ten times or more. The chain uses TRBV7-9 and TRBJ2-1, with D unresolved. V was cut by 5 bases and J by 5 bases, with 16 bases left in between. Per germline, CDR1 SEHNR and CDR2 FQNEAQ (reference sequence). This CDR3 comprises 15 residues. This CDR3 is CASSALWTANNEQFF. The CDR3 coding sequence is TGTGCCAGCAGCGCCTTGTGGACGGCGAACAATGAGCAGTTCTTC.

This clonotype was found many times. The J gene is TRBJ2-7, the V gene TRBV13, with TRBD1 matching over 8 bases. The V gene's germline CDR1 is PRHDT and CDR2 FYEKMQ (reference sequence). CDR3 length: 14 amino acids. Trimming took 0 bases from V and 7 from J; bases not matched to a gene: 5. This CDR3 reads CASSLGQGVGEQYF. The CDR3 DNA reads as TGTGCCAGCAGCTTAGGACAGGGGGTAGGGGAGCAGTACTTC.

This clonotype was detected many times. The rearrangement links TRBV2 to TRBJ2-2, with 10 bases that match TRBD2. In germline, CDR1 is SNHLY, CDR2 FYNNEI. V gave up 6 bases and J gave up 6 bases; unmatched junction bases: 10. CDR3 length: 16 residues. CDR3 region: CASSDPSGGASGELFF. The CDR3 nucleotides are TGTGCCAGCAGCGACCCCAGCGGGGGGGCCTCCGGGGAGCTGTTTTTT.

As concerns this clonotype: This may arise from a read error, as a much more abundant clone is one base away. V usage is TRBV6-5 and J usage is TRBJ2-7; 9 bases match TRBD2. The germline V gene has CDR1 MNHEY and CDR2 SVGAGI. The CDR3 length is 14 residues. The DNA of the CDR3 is TGTGCCAGCAGCACCGGGACTAGCAACTACGAGCGGTACTTC. It encodes CASSTGTSNYERYF.

This clonotype showed up just a few times. V usage is TRBV30 and J usage is TRBJ2-1; D may be TRBD1 (6 bases). The germline V and J ends were trimmed by 1 base and 0 bases, with 10 bases remaining between them. Per the germline V gene, CDR1 is GTSNPN and CDR2 is SVGIG (reference sequence). The CDR3 has 15 amino acids. Written as DNA, the CDR3 is TGTGCCTGGAGTGACAGGGTAAGCTCCTACAATGAGCAGTTCTTC. Protein sequence: CAWSDRVSSYNEQFF. The full variable domain, rest sourced from reference TRBV30 and TRBJ2-1, is SQTIHQWPATLVQPVGSPLSLECTVEGTSNPNLYWYRQAAGRGLQLLFYSVGIGQISSEVPQNLSASRPQDRQFILSSKKLLLSDSGFYLCAWSDRVSSYNEQFFGPGTRLTVL.

This clonotype was counted between two and nine times. The chain uses TRBV29-1 and TRBJ2-1; 11 positions match TRBD2. After removal of 4 bases from V and 7 bases from J, the junction contained 12 bases not matched to a gene. The CDR3 extends over 16 amino acids. Germline CDR1 reads SQVTM; CDR2 reads ANQGSEA. CDR3 DNA: TGCAGCGTTGTATTTGCTAGCGGGGGGCCTGGAAATGAGCAGTTCTTC. Its protein product is CSVVFASGGPGNEQFF.

This clonotype has ten or more counts. The rearrangement joins TRBV6-5 to TRBJ2-2; no clear D gene. CDR1 MNHEY and CDR2 SVGAGI come from the germline V gene. This CDR3 contains 13 residues. V was shortened by 2 bases and J by 6 bases, with 7 bases between the two germline ends. CDR3 protein: CASSYGLPGELFF. The CDR3 DNA follows: TGTGCCAGCAGTTACGGGCTCCCCGGGGAGCTGTTTTTT.

Ten or more counts support this clonotype. The chain links TRBV29-1 to TRBJ2-7; 7 bases fit TRBD1. Germline CDR1 reads SQVTM; CDR2 reads ANQGSEA. Trimming cost V 7 bases and J 6 bases; bases outside gene matches: 18. The CDR3 is made up of 15 amino acids. CDR3 sequence (DNA): TGCAGCGCTGGCCCGTATACTTCAGACAGGGCCGAGCAGTACTTC. Amino acid sequence: CSAGPYTSDRAEQYF.

This clonotype appeared many times. The V and J genes are TRBV9 and TRBJ2-2, with D uncertain. The CDR3 spans 12 residues. Trimming cost V 4 bases and J 6 bases, with 7 bases left between them. Per the germline V gene, CDR1 is SGDLS and CDR2 is YYNGEE. CDR3 coding DNA: TGTGCCAGCAGCCTTCTCCCCGGGGAGCTGTTTTTT. Its protein product is CASSLLPGELFF.

This clonotype was seen ten or more times. This sequence joins TRBV7-9 and TRBJ1-1; D gene ambiguous. This CDR3 region has 14 residues. Germline CDR1 and CDR2: SEHNR and FQNEAQ (reference sequence). Trimming cost V 6 bases and J 2 bases, with 13 bases left between them. The CDR3 DNA follows: TGTGCCAGCAGGGAGGGAAAGGAAAACACTGAAGCTTTCTTT. It yields the protein CASREGKENTEAFF.

In this sample, this clonotype turned up many times. This chain uses TRBV6-2 or TRBV6-3 with TRBJ1-5, with D possibly being TRBD1 (5 bases). CDR3 length equals 12 residues. Trimming shortened V by 6 bases and J by 4 bases, and 7 bases separated the two germline ends. CDR1 and CDR2 from the germline V gene are MNHEY and SVGEGT. CDR3: CASSRVNQPQHF. DNA of the CDR3: TGTGCCAGCAGCAGGGTTAATCAGCCCCAGCATTTT.